This note documents a single T cell receptor beta chain sequence. The antigen is unknown. This sample is drawn from a study of T cells in narcolepsy. On the study more broadly: Patients with NT1 or NT2 and healthy control donors were enrolled. Overall study results and limits: Comparing one patient's CSF and blood CD4+ clonotypes highlighted HCRT- and TRIB2-specific autoreactive clonotypes. Some memory CD4+ repertoires had no autoreactive clone sequences. Autoreactive clonotypes reportedly recurred in blood of same and different patients, not controls.

Generated by immunoSEQ multiplex PCR, the TCRdb table keeps only in-frame clones and is missing some. This sample has 30,000 to 40,000 clones, with over 65% found just once. J gave up 9 bases and V 7 bases, and 11 bases lay outside the gene matches. CDR1 SNHLY and CDR2 FYNNEI come from the germline V gene. CDR3 length: 14 residues. Sequenced: memory (CD45RA-) CD4+ T cells from blood. This receptor was obtained from a human donor in good health. V gene TRBV2 combines with J gene TRBJ1-4, with 7 bases identical to TRBD1. The CDR3 spells CASTGTDESQKLFF. DNA for the CDR3: TGTGCCAGCACCGGGACAGACGAATCACAAAAACTGTTTTTT.